Each of the 23 T cell receptor beta chains below was sequenced from the same sample in a study of T cell responses to AZD1222 COVID-19 vaccine. Repertoires were generated with immunoSEQ multiplex PCR, while TCRdb's copy carries only in-frame clones and drops some. The data hold about 92,000 clones, with around 89% observed a single time. The specimen comprised peripheral blood, sampled on day 0 of AZD1222 vaccination. These receptors came from an adult in good health.

This sequence joins TRBV5-1 and TRBJ2-2; tentatively, D is TRBD1 (7 bases). V dropped 6 bases and J dropped 7 bases, with 25 bases sitting between them. Germline V CDR1 and CDR2: SGHRS, YFSETQ. CDR3 length: 17 residues. The CDR3 DNA reads TGCGCCAGCACCCCCGGCGGGGCAGGGGGTAAAGACGGGGAGCTGTTTTTT. Protein product: CASTPGGAGGKDGELFF. The variable domain in full, with the rest retrieved from reference TRBV5-1 and TRBJ2-2, is KAGVTQTPRYLIKTRGQQVTLSCSPISGHRSVSWYQQTPGQGLQFLFEYFSETQRNKGNFPGRFSGRQFSNSRSEMNVSTLELGDSALYLCASTPGGAGGKDGELFFGEGSRLTVL.

The chain has TRBV4-3 and TRBJ1-3; D might be TRBD1 (6 bases). CDR3 size: 15 residues. Trimming shortened V by 4 bases and J by 0 bases, and 10 bases separated the two germline ends. CDR1 is LGHNA, CDR2 YSLEER, per germline. The CDR3, as DNA: TGCGCCAGCAGCCTCAACAGGGACTCTGGAAACACCATATATTTT. Translation: CASSLNRDSGNTIYF.

The CDR3 DNA sequence: TGTGCCAGCAGTTCAACAATATCGTTGGGCTACACCTTC. Amino acids: CASSSTISLGYTF. The rearrangement links TRBV12-3 or TRBV12-4 to TRBJ1-2; D gene ambiguous. V was trimmed by 4 bases and J by 8 bases, leaving 14 bases between them. The CDR3 totals 13 residues.

CDR3 bases: TGTGCCAGCACCCGGACAGGGAATGGCTACACCTTC. This encodes CASTRTGNGYTF. V gene TRBV7-9 combines with J gene TRBJ1-2, with 8 bases aligning to TRBD1. Germline V gene data show CDR1 as SEHNR and CDR2 as FQNEAQ (reference sequence). V lost 7 bases to trimming and J lost 6 bases; unmatched junction nucleotides: 4. This CDR3 is built from 12 residues.

The chain employs TRBV11-2 and TRBJ2-7, with D possibly matching TRBD2 (6 bases). The CDR3 extends over 15 amino acids. Germline assignment: CDR1 SGHAT and CDR2 FQNNGV. V shed 0 bases and J shed 5 bases, with 14 bases lying between them. The CDR3 sequence is CASSLEGLSRDEQYF. CDR3 sequence (DNA): TGTGCCAGCAGCTTAGAGGGACTCTCCCGCGACGAGCAGTACTTC.

This clone has just one count. The genes are TRBV19 and TRBJ1-2; 8 bases align to TRBD1. Per germline, CDR1 LNHDA and CDR2 SQIVND (reference sequence). The CDR3 totals 15 residues. V shed 4 bases and J 1 base; nucleotides not matched to a gene: 5. CDR3 region: CASSTTGGLNYGYTF. CDR3 sequence (DNA): TGTGCCAGTAGTACAACAGGGGGACTTAACTATGGCTACACCTTC.

The chain couples TRBV5-1 to TRBJ1-5; the D is unclear. Per germline, CDR1 SGHRS and CDR2 YFSETQ. V was clipped by 1 base and J by 0 bases, with 11 bases between them. The CDR3 is 16 residues long. The CDR3 sequence is CASSLLQQYSNQPQHF. For the CDR3, the DNA is TGCGCCAGCAGCTTGCTCCAACAATATAGCAATCAGCCCCAGCATTTT. Looking up the rest from reference TRBV5-1 and TRBJ1-5 gives the full variable domain: KAGVTQTPRYLIKTRGQQVTLSCSPISGHRSVSWYQQTPGQGLQFLFEYFSETQRNKGNFPGRFSGRQFSNSRSEMNVSTLELGDSALYLCASSLLQQYSNQPQHFGDGTRLSIL.

The table lists this clone with a count of one. This chain uses TRBV7-3 with TRBJ2-3, with D perhaps matching TRBD2 (5 bases). V shed 5 bases and J shed 3 bases, with 12 bases lying between them. CDR3 size: 14 residues. Germline V CDR1 and CDR2: SGHTA, FQGTGA. CDR3 loop: CASSRGGTTDTQYF. The CDR3 DNA follows: TGTGCCAGCAGCCGCGGAGGAACAACAGATACGCAGTATTTT.

This CDR3 is CASSPQGSDYGYTF. The CDR3 bases are TGTGCCAGCTCACCACAGGGGAGCGACTATGGCTACACCTTC. V usage is TRBV18 and J usage is TRBJ1-2; maybe TRBD1 (5 bases). The CDR3 is 14 residues long. CDR1 and CDR2 from the germline V gene are KGHSH and LQKENI. The ends were cut back, 1 base at V and 3 bases at J, with 9 bases in the middle.

This chain links TRBV27 with TRBJ1-4; no firm D call. Germline CDR1 reads MNHEY; CDR2 reads SMNVEV (reference sequence). V was pared by 5 bases and J by 8 bases, with 18 bases between. CDR3 length: 15 amino acids. This chain's CDR3 is CASSHPGSPGEKLFF. The CDR3 region has the DNA TGTGCCAGCAGTCATCCGGGAAGCCCGGGGGAAAAACTGTTTTTT.

This clone was found a few times. The rearrangement joins TRBV6-5 to TRBJ2-7, with 8 nucleotides matching TRBD1. This CDR3 is 11 amino acids long. Germline assignment: CDR1 MNHEY and CDR2 SVGAGI. Trimming at V came to 11 bases and at J to 9 bases, leaving 9 bases not matched to a gene. The CDR3 here is CAVRQGKGQYF. For the CDR3, the DNA is TGTGCCGTGAGACAGGGGAAGGGGCAGTACTTC.

The V gene is TRBV5-1, the J gene TRBJ1-5; no firm D call. Trimming took 2 bases from V and 6 from J, leaving 9 bases between them. CDR3 length: 13 residues. CDR1 SGHRS and CDR2 YFSETQ come from the germline V gene. CDR3 protein: CASSLGRFQPQHF. The CDR3 nucleotides read TGCGCCAGCAGCTTAGGTCGCTTTCAGCCCCAGCATTTT.

This chain's CDR3 is CASSPASFFNEQFF. The CDR3 nucleotides read TGTGCCAGCTCACCAGCGAGTTTTTTCAATGAGCAGTTCTTC. The rearrangement uses TRBV18 and TRBJ2-1; unclear D gene. This CDR3 has 14 residues. Trimming pared 2 bases from V and 6 bases from J, leaving 11 bases between. Germline V gene data show CDR1 as KGHSH and CDR2 as LQKENI.

This sequence joins TRBV5-1 and TRBJ1-3; 7 nucleotides align to TRBD1. CDR1 SGHRS and CDR2 YFSETQ come from the germline V gene. J was trimmed by 2 bases and V by 4 bases; bases with no gene match: 9. The CDR3 sequence is 16 residues long. The CDR3 DNA reads TGCGCCAGCAGCCTTCTGACAGGGCTTGCTGGAAACACCATATATTTT. This encodes CASSLLTGLAGNTIYF.

V and J are TRBV5-1 and TRBJ1-3; no firm D call. Germline V gene sequence: CDR1 SGHRS, CDR2 YFSETQ. The V end was cut by 4 bases, the J end by 0 bases, with 14 bases between. The CDR3 is made up of 16 amino acids. CDR3 DNA sequence: TGCGCCAGCAGCGCAGACCCGGGCGACTCTGGAAACACCATATATTTT. It is translated as CASSADPGDSGNTIYF.

The J gene is TRBJ2-7, the V gene TRBV18; D is possibly TRBD2 (6 bases). V gave up 1 base and J gave up 3 bases, with 13 bases separating them. There are 15 residues in the CDR3. CDR1 KGHSH and CDR2 LQKENI come from the germline V gene. The CDR3 loop reads CASSPRGGELYEQYF. CDR3 sequence (DNA): TGTGCCAGCTCACCACGAGGCGGGGAACTCTACGAGCAGTACTTC.

This clone was observed a few times. The gene calls are TRBV30 and TRBJ1-5, with 7 bases lining up with TRBD1. V gave up 7 bases and J gave up 2 bases; unmatched junction bases: 5. Germline CDR1 and CDR2: GTSNPN and SVGIG (reference sequence). The CDR3 length is 13 residues. The CDR3 sequence is CASDTGGNQPQHF. The CDR3, as DNA: TGTGCCTCGGACACAGGGGGCAATCAGCCCCAGCATTTT.

This chain joins TRBV5-4 and TRBJ2-1; D unresolved. The CDR3 has 12 residues. The V and J ends lost 5 bases and 7 bases respectively, with 10 bases between them. From germline, CDR1 is SGHNT and CDR2 YYREEE (reference sequence). As DNA, the CDR3 is TGTGCCAGCAGTCCCAATCGTAATGAGCAGTTCTTC. Its translation is CASSPNRNEQFF.

The CDR3 region has the DNA TGTGCCAGCAGCTTGAACAGGCACTACAATGAGCAGTTCTTC. It specifies CASSLNRHYNEQFF. The chain is built from TRBV7-9 and TRBJ2-1; D might be TRBD1 (5 bases). Germline CDR1 and CDR2: SEHNR and FQNEAQ (reference sequence). The V end was cut by 3 bases, the J end by 3 bases, with 9 bases between. The CDR3 covers 14 residues.

The J gene is TRBJ1-3, the V gene TRBV27, with D unclear. The CDR3 is 17 residues long. The germline V and J ends were trimmed by 5 bases and 2 bases, with 19 bases remaining between them. Per the germline V gene, CDR1 is MNHEY and CDR2 is SMNVEV (reference sequence). CDR3 region: CASSPRGAQNAGNTIYF. The CDR3 coding sequence is TGTGCCAGCAGTCCCAGAGGAGCTCAAAATGCTGGAAACACCATATATTTT.

The V and J genes are TRBV29-1 and TRBJ1-4; no reliable D call. The CDR3 is 12 residues long. Germline assignment: CDR1 SQVTM and CDR2 ANQGSEA. Trimming left V 3 bases short and J 8 bases short, with 10 bases between. The chain's CDR3 is CSVDAGGEKLFF. The CDR3 DNA sequence: TGCAGCGTTGATGCTGGCGGGGAAAAACTGTTTTTT.

V gene TRBV20-1 combines with J gene TRBJ2-7, with 7 nucleotides matching TRBD2. CDR1 is DFQATT and CDR2 is SNEGSKA in the germline V gene (reference sequence). The trim removed 3 bases at V and 0 bases at J, leaving 11 bases unmatched. The CDR3 extends over 16 amino acids. The CDR3 loop is CSASTKKGGSSYEQYF. CDR3 sequence (DNA): TGCAGTGCTAGTACCAAGAAAGGCGGGAGCTCCTACGAGCAGTACTTC.

The chain is built from TRBV7-2 and TRBJ1-2, with D unresolved. V was pared by 2 bases and J by 3 bases, with 13 bases between. The CDR3 is 15 amino acids. The V gene's germline CDR1 is SGHTA and CDR2 FQGNSA. CDR3: CASSLYGDTDYGYTF. CDR3 DNA sequence: TGTGCCAGCAGCTTATATGGGGATACGGACTATGGCTACACCTTC.